The subject of this entry is one T cell receptor (beta chain). The antigen is unknown. This entry is derived from a study of shared clonotypes between healthy human individuals. Study summary: The composition of the donors was two women and a few men aged 18 to 49.

Genomic DNA belonging to each subset was distributed in equal measure over several immunoSEQ plates. Profiled with immunoSEQ multiplex PCR; TCRdb holds only in-frame clones, not every one. This sample has around 700,000 clones, with roughly 70% found just once. Germline V CDR1 and CDR2: MDHEN, SYDVKM. J was trimmed by 5 bases and V by 4 bases; bases with no gene match: 6. This CDR3 has 15 residues. Notes on the study in general: Researchers sampled only blood; tissue repertoires likely differ.

This sequence joins TRBV28 and TRBJ2-7; 12 bases map to TRBD1. The material sequenced was memory CD4+ T cells sorted from blood. The sample's subset: CD45RA-negative fraction. The receptor was isolated from a young woman in good health. CDR3 nucleotide sequence: TGTGCCAGCAGTTCCTGGGGGACAGGGGGCGACGAGCAGTACTTC. Its translation: CASSSWGTGGDEQYF.